This T cell receptor (beta chain) stems from a study of blood T cell repertoires in COVID-19. Study-wide context: COVID-19 samples, acute and convalescent, were from the United States, Italy and Spain. PBMCs, B-cell-depleted T cells, or T cells were the source of the cDNA or gDNA that made up the material.

This CDR3 has 14 residues. CDR1 and CDR2 from the germline V gene are MRHNA and SNTAGT. V was pared by 5 bases and J by 9 bases, with 8 bases of the junction left unmatched. How the authors handled the data: Reference gene primer amplification gave estimated nucleated cell counts. Sequenced by immunoSEQ multiplex PCR; TCRdb stores in-frame clones only, minus some. V, J and clone size reflect that table, while D and trimming were determined from the DNA. The table lists around 130,000 clones, over 75% of them singletons. This receptor was taken from a man aged 65 to 85 with active or convalescent COVID-19. Sequenced material: peripheral blood. The chain is built from TRBV6-4 and TRBJ2-1; 9 nucleotides align to TRBD2. The DNA for the CDR3 is TGTGCCAGCAGTAGGAGTAGCGGGAGTACTGAGCAGTTCTTC. As protein: CASSRSSGSTEQFF.